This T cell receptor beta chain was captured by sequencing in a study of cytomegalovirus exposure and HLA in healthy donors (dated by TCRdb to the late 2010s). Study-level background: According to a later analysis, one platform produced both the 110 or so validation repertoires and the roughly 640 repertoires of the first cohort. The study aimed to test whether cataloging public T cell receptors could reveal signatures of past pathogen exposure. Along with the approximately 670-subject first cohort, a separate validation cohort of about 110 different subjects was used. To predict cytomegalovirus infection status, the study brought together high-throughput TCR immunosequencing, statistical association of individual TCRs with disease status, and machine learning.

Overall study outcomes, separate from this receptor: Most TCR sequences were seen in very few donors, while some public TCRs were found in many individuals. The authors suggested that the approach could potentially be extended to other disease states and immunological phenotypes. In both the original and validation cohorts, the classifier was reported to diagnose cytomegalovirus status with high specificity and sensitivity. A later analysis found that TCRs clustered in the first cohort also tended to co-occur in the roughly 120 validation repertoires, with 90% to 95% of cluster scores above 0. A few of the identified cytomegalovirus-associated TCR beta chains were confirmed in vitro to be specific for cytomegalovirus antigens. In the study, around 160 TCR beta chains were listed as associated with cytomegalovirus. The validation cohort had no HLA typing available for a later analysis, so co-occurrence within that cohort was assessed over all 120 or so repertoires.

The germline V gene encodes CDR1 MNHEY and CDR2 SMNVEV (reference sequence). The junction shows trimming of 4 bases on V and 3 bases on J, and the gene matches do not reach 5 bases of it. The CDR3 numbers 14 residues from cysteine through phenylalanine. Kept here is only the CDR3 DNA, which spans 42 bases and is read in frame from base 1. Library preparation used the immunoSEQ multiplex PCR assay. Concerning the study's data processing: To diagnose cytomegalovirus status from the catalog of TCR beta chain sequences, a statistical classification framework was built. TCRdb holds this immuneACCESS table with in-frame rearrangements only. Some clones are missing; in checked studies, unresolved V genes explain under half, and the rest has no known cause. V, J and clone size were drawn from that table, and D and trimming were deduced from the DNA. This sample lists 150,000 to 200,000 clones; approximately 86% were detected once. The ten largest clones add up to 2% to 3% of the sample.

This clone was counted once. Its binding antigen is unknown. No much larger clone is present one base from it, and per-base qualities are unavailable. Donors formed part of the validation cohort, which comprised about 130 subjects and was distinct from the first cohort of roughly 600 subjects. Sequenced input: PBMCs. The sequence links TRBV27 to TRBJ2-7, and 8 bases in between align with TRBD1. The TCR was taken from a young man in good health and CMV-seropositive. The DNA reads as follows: TGTGCCAGCAGTTCTTGGACAGGGAGCTACGAGCAGTACTTC. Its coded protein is CASSSWTGSYEQYF.